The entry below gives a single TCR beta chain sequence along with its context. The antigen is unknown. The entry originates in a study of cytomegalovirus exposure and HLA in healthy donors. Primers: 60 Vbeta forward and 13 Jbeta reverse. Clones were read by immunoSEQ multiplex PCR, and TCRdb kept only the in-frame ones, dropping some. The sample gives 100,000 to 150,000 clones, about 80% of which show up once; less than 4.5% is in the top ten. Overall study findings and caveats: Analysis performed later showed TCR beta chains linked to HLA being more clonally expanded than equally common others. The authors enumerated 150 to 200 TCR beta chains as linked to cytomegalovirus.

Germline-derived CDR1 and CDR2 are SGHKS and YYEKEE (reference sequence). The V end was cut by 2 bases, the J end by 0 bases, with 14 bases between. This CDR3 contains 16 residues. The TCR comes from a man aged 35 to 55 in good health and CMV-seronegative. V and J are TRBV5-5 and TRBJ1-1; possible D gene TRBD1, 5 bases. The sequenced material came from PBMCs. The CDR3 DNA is TGTGCCAGCAGCTTTCGGAGCGGGGCCATGAACACTGAAGCTTTCTTT. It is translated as CASSFRSGAMNTEAFF.